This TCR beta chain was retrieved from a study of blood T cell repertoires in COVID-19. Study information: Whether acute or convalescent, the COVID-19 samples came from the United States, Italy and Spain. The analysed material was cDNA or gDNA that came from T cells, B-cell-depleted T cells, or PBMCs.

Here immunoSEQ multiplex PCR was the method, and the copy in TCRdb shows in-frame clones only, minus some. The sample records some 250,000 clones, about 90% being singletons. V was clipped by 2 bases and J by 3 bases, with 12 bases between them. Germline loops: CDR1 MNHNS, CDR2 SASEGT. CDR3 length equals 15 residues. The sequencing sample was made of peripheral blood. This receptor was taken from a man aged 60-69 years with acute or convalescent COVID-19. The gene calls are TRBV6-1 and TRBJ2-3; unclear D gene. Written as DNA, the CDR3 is TGTGCCAGCAGTGAATCGAGAGTAGAGACAGATACGCAGTATTTT. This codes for CASSESRVETDTQYF.